Shown below are 30 T cell receptor beta chains from a single sample sequenced in a study of cytomegalovirus exposure and HLA in healthy donors. The method was immunoSEQ multiplex PCR; TCRdb's version includes in-frame clones alone and lacks a portion of them. The data contain about 49,000 clones, around 94% of them singletons. Sequencing was performed on PBMCs. These TCRs come from a man younger than 35 in good health and CMV-seronegative.

The CDR3 DNA reads TGTGCCAGCAGCTTAAGCGGCCGCGGGGAGACCCAGTACTTC. As protein: CASSLSGRGETQYF. The chain couples TRBV7-3 to TRBJ2-5; tentative D call: TRBD2 (5 bases). This CDR3 is built from 14 residues. The V end lost 1 base, the J end lost 5 bases, and 11 bases lay between the germline ends. The germline V gene encodes CDR1 SGHTA and CDR2 FQGTGA.

V and J are TRBV10-3 and TRBJ1-2; 7 bases are shared with TRBD1. The CDR3 runs 12 residues. The ends lost 5 bases at V and 7 bases at J; junction bases unmatched: 4. The germline CDR1 and CDR2 sequences are ENHRY and SYGVKD. CDR3 sequence: CAISPGGSGYTF. The CDR3 DNA follows: TGTGCCATCAGTCCAGGGGGGAGTGGCTACACCTTC.

The rearrangement links TRBV19 to TRBJ2-5; 8 nucleotides line up with TRBD1. V shed 5 bases, J shed 1 base, and the junction held 9 bases outside the gene matches. Germline V gene data show CDR1 as LNHDA and CDR2 as SQIVND (reference sequence). There are 16 residues in the CDR3. CDR3 bases: TGTGCCAGTAGTCATAGCCGGGACAGGTTCCAAGAGACCCAGTACTTC. This codes for CASSHSRDRFQETQYF.

This chain links TRBV6-5 with TRBJ2-1; perhaps TRBD2 as D (5 bases). The CDR3 covers 13 residues. With 7 bases removed from V and 6 bases from J, the gap between germline ends came to 13 bases. CDR1 MNHEY and CDR2 SVGAGI come from the germline V gene. The CDR3, as DNA: TGTGCCAGCACCCCTAGAGGGTTCAATGAGCAGTTCTTC. Protein: CASTPRGFNEQFF.

This clone was seen once. CDR3 region: CASSEVPMQPGLGDEQFF. The CDR3 nucleotides read TGTGCCAGCAGTGAAGTTCCGATGCAACCGGGACTGGGGGATGAGCAGTTCTTC. This sequence joins TRBV6-1 and TRBJ2-1, with D possibly being TRBD2 (6 bases). CDR3 length: 18 residues. The germline CDR1 and CDR2 sequences are MNHNS and SASEGT. The V gene lost 1 base and the J gene lost 8 bases, with 24 bases spanning the gap.

This sequence joins TRBV5-8 and TRBJ2-3; D possibly corresponds to TRBD1 (6 bases). The CDR3 has 14 amino acids. Trimming cost V 6 bases and J 2 bases, with 13 bases left between them. Germline V gene sequence: CDR1 SGHTS, CDR2 YDEGEE. The CDR3 DNA is TGTGCCAGCATCCCCGGACAGTTCACAGATACGCAGTATTTT. Translating it yields CASIPGQFTDTQYF.

The chain is built from TRBV28 and TRBJ1-1, with 7 positions matching TRBD1. The CDR3 is 14 residues long. V trimming: 7 bases; J trimming: 11 bases; junction bases outside the gene matches: 16. Germline CDR1 and CDR2: MDHEN and SYDVKM. CDR3 sequence reads: CASIPTGEKRSAFF. The DNA of the CDR3 is TGTGCCAGCATCCCTACAGGGGAGAAACGGAGCGCTTTCTTT.

On this clone itself: The same CDR3 also results from other DNA sequences found in this sample. This rearrangement joins TRBV9 to TRBJ2-5, with 7 bases that match TRBD2. J was trimmed by 2 bases and V by 0 bases; bases with no gene match: 1. The CDR3 runs 14 residues. Germline V gene sequence: CDR1 SGDLS, CDR2 YYNGEE. The CDR3 loop is CASSVGGGQETQYF. The CDR3 DNA reads TGTGCCAGCAGCGTAGGGGGGGGACAAGAGACCCAGTACTTC.

This rearrangement joins TRBV28 to TRBJ1-5, with D perhaps TRBD1 (5 bases). With 3 bases removed from V and 7 bases from J, the gap between germline ends came to 16 bases. The CDR3 consists of 15 residues. Germline loops: CDR1 MDHEN, CDR2 SYDVKM. The CDR3 here is CASSLSGSGRQPQHF. Here the CDR3 DNA reads TGTGCCAGCAGTTTGTCAGGGTCTGGGAGGCAGCCCCAGCATTTT.

The chain couples TRBV15 to TRBJ2-1, with 7 bases identical to TRBD2. CDR1 LNHNV and CDR2 YYDKDF come from the germline V gene (reference sequence). The CDR3 has 17 residues. V shed 1 base and J 3 bases; nucleotides not matched to a gene: 9. For the CDR3, the DNA is TGTGCCACCAGCAGAGCGGCTGGCGGGAGCTACTACAATGAGCAGTTCTTC. It codes for CATSRAAGGSYYNEQFF.

V usage is TRBV5-1 and J usage is TRBJ2-5, with TRBD2 identical over 10 bases. V trimming: 3 bases; J trimming: 1 base; junction bases outside the gene matches: 6. The CDR3 is 16 amino acids. Germline V CDR1 and CDR2: SGHRS, YFSETQ. The CDR3 sequence: CASSWEAGGVQETQYF. The CDR3 region has the DNA TGCGCCAGCAGCTGGGAAGCGGGAGGGGTCCAAGAGACCCAGTACTTC.

The chain joins TRBV15 to TRBJ1-1; TRBD1 aligns across 8 bases. The CDR3 is 15 residues long. Germline V gene lookup returns CDR1 LNHNV and CDR2 YYDKDF (reference sequence). Trimming cost V 2 bases and J 5 bases; bases outside gene matches: 7. The CDR3 DNA is TGTGCCACCAGCAGAAGAACTACAGGGGGTACTGAAGCTTTCTTT. Its protein is CATSRRTTGGTEAFF.

The chain employs TRBV29-1 and TRBJ2-2, with 7 bases aligning to TRBD2. Germline CDR1 SQVTM, CDR2 ANQGSEA. The CDR3 runs to 13 residues. The trim removed 5 bases at V and 4 bases at J, leaving 4 bases unmatched. CDR3 coding DNA: TGCAGCGTTTCCGGACTAGTCACCGGGGAGCTGTTTTTT. It codes for CSVSGLVTGELFF.

The chain employs TRBV5-4 and TRBJ2-2; 12 bases line up with TRBD2. This CDR3 has 17 residues. V lost 4 bases, J lost 7 bases, and 11 bases stayed unmatched. The germline CDR1 and CDR2 sequences are SGHNT and YYREEE (reference sequence). CDR3 amino acids: CASSAMTSGSIGGELFF. The CDR3 nucleotides are TGTGCCAGCAGCGCCATGACTAGCGGGAGTATCGGCGGGGAGCTGTTTTTT.

This chain connects TRBV5-5 to TRBJ1-5; a weak D match, TRBD1 (5 bases). CDR3 length equals 14 residues. V lost 2 bases, J lost 4 bases, and 10 bases lay in between. From germline, CDR1 is SGHKS and CDR2 YYEKEE (reference sequence). As DNA, the CDR3 is TGTGCCAGCAGCTTTGGACAATTTAATCAGCCCCAGCATTTT. It specifies CASSFGQFNQPQHF.

The chain links TRBV4-1 to TRBJ2-4; 8 bases are shared with TRBD1. The germline gives CDR1 MGHRA, CDR2 YSYEKL. The V gene end was trimmed by 2 bases and the J gene end by 4 bases; junction bases not matched to a gene: 7. The CDR3 runs 16 residues. CDR3 protein: CASSQPRQGQKNIQYF. As DNA, the CDR3 is TGCGCCAGCAGCCAACCTCGACAGGGGCAAAAAAACATTCAGTACTTC.

This sequence joins TRBV5-1 and TRBJ2-3, with 12 bases aligning to TRBD1. CDR1 SGHRS and CDR2 YFSETQ come from the germline V gene. This CDR3 has 16 residues. Trimming at V came to 0 bases and at J to 3 bases, leaving 2 bases not matched to a gene. The CDR3 DNA reads as TGCGCCAGCAGCTTGGTGGGACAGGGGGCGACAGATACGCAGTATTTT. This gives the protein CASSLVGQGATDTQYF.

V is TRBV29-1 and J is TRBJ1-2; 11 nucleotides align to TRBD1. The germline gives CDR1 SQVTM, CDR2 ANQGSEA. The CDR3 runs to 13 residues. V lost 3 bases to trimming and J lost 8 bases; unmatched junction nucleotides: 5. This CDR3 is CSVDGQGARGYTF. The CDR3 DNA is TGCAGCGTTGACGGACAGGGGGCGCGAGGCTACACCTTC.

The table lists this clone with a count of one. The V gene is TRBV6-5, the J gene TRBJ1-2, with 7 bases lining up with TRBD1. The junction had 3 bases not matched to a gene; V was cut back by 2 bases and J by 6 bases. CDR1 and CDR2 (germline): MNHEY, SVGAGI. The CDR3 consists of 13 residues. For the CDR3, the DNA is TGTGCCAGCAGTTACAAAGGGGGCGATGGCTACACCTTC. This sequence encodes CASSYKGGDGYTF.

The chain combines TRBV5-1 with TRBJ2-2; 11 nucleotides line up with TRBD2. Germline loops: CDR1 SGHRS, CDR2 YFSETQ. The CDR3 is 16 amino acids. J lost 4 bases, V lost 0 bases, and 2 bases had no gene match. The CDR3 DNA reads as TGCGCCAGCAGCTTGGGCACTAGCGGGGGCACCGGGGAGCTGTTTTTT. It specifies CASSLGTSGGTGELFF.

The chain couples TRBV11-3 to TRBJ2-5; D is undetermined. The V gene lost 3 bases and the J gene lost 2 bases, with 7 bases spanning the gap. The germline V gene has CDR1 SGHNT and CDR2 YENEEA. The CDR3 length is 13 residues. The CDR3 DNA follows: TGTGCCAGCAGCTTCCAGACACAAGAGACCCAGTACTTC. Translating it yields CASSFQTQETQYF.

This rearrangement joins TRBV29-1 to TRBJ2-7; 7 bases are shared with TRBD2. J was trimmed by 3 bases and V by 4 bases; bases with no gene match: 6. Germline-derived CDR1 and CDR2 are SQVTM and ANQGSEA. The CDR3 extends over 13 amino acids. The CDR3: CSVVWREFYEQYF. In DNA, the CDR3 is TGCAGCGTTGTGTGGCGGGAGTTCTACGAGCAGTACTTC.

This clone was seen a single time. This rearrangement joins TRBV7-9 to TRBJ1-1, with D maybe TRBD1 (6 bases). The CDR3 runs to 15 residues. In germline, CDR1 is SEHNR, CDR2 FQNEAQ (reference sequence). V shed 5 bases and J shed 5 bases, with 18 bases lying between them. As DNA, the CDR3 is TGTGCCAGCAGCCAGGGACAAGCTTTGGGGACTGAAGCTTTCTTT. Amino acids: CASSQGQALGTEAFF.

This chain joins TRBV9 and TRBJ2-1; TRBD2 agrees at 10 bases. The CDR3 totals 17 residues. V lost 0 bases, J lost 3 bases, and 6 bases stayed unmatched. CDR1 and CDR2 from the germline V gene are SGDLS and YYNGEE. The CDR3 spells CASSVDGWTSGYNEQFF. The CDR3 nucleotides read TGTGCCAGCAGCGTAGATGGATGGACTAGCGGCTACAATGAGCAGTTCTTC.

The chain links TRBV6-5 to TRBJ2-5; D gene ambiguous. The CDR3 consists of 15 residues. The germline V gene encodes CDR1 MNHEY and CDR2 SVGAGI. Trimming took off 5 bases at V and 4 bases at J, with 17 bases between the two ends. CDR3 sequence reads: CASSPFSVERETQYF. The DNA for the CDR3 is TGTGCCAGCAGTCCCTTCAGCGTGGAGAGAGAGACCCAGTACTTC.

The chain employs TRBV11-1 and TRBJ2-5; a weak D match, TRBD1 (6 bases). Per the germline V gene, CDR1 is SGHAT and CDR2 is FQDESV (reference sequence). V lost 5 bases to trimming and J lost 5 bases, with 15 bases between them. CDR3 length: 14 residues. The CDR3, as DNA: TGTGCCAGCAGCAGAGTACAGGGTGGGGAGACCCAGTACTTC. Translating it yields CASSRVQGGETQYF.

The chain recombines TRBV11-3 with TRBJ2-4; a possible D gene is TRBD1 (6 bases). The CDR3 length is 15 residues. Per the germline V gene, CDR1 is SGHNT and CDR2 is YENEEA. V shed 5 bases and J shed 2 bases, with 13 bases lying between them. The CDR3 sequence: CASSLITGTKNIQYF. CDR3 DNA: TGTGCCAGCAGCCTAATAACAGGGACCAAAAACATTCAGTACTTC.

The V call is TRBV4-2, the J call TRBJ1-5; D possibly corresponds to TRBD1 (5 bases). In germline, CDR1 is LGHNA, CDR2 YNFKEQ. The CDR3 has 15 residues. V was trimmed by 0 bases and J by 6 bases, leaving 12 bases between them. The CDR3 is CASSQDRRGSQPQHF. CDR3 in DNA: TGTGCCAGCAGCCAAGATAGGAGGGGTAGTCAGCCCCAGCATTTT.

This clone ranks as medium-sized. The chain links TRBV20-1 to TRBJ2-1, with 7 bases identical to TRBD2. The CDR3 runs 11 residues. V lost 6 bases, J lost 14 bases, and 10 bases stayed unmatched. Germline V gene sequence: CDR1 DFQATT, CDR2 SNEGSKA (reference sequence). CDR3 sequence (DNA): TGCAGTGCCAAAACCGGGACTAAGAAGTTCTTC. It encodes CSAKTGTKKFF.

This CDR3 reads CASSYLRDREDQPQHF. CDR3 DNA sequence: TGTGCCAGCAGTTATCTCCGGGACAGGGAAGACCAGCCCCAGCATTTT. The J gene is TRBJ1-5, the V gene TRBV6-6; 9 nucleotides line up with TRBD1. The CDR3 sequence is 16 residues long. Trimming took 3 bases from V and 7 from J; bases not matched to a gene: 10. Germline loops: CDR1 MNHNY, CDR2 SVGAGI (reference sequence).